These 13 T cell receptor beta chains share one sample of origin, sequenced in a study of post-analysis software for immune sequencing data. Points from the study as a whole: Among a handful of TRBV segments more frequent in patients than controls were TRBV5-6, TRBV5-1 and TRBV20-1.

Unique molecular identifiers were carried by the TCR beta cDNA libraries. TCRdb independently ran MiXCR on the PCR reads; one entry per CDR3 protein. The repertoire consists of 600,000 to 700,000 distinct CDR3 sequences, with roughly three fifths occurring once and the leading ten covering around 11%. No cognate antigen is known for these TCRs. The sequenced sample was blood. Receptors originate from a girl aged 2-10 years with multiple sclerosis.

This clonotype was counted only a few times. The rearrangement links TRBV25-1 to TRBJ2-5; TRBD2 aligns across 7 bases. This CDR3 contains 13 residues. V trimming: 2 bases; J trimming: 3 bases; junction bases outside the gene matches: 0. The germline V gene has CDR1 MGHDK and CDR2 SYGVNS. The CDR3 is CASSERGEETQYF. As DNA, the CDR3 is TGTGCCAGCAGTGAACGGGGGGAAGAGACCCAGTACTTC.

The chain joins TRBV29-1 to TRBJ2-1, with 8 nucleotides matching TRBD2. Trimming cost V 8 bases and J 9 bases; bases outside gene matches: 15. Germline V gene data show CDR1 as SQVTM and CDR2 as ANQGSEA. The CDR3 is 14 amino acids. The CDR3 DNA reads TGCAGCCTATTGAGCGGGAGCTCCGGTTCTGAGCAGTTCTTC. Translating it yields CSLLSGSSGSEQFF.

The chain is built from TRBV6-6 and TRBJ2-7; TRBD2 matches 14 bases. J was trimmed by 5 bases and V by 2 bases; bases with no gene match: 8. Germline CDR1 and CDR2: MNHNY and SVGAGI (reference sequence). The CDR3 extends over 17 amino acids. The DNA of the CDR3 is TGTGCCAGCAGTTACCGCGGACTAGCGGGAGGTAGGAACGAGCAGTACTTC. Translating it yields CASSYRGLAGGRNEQYF.

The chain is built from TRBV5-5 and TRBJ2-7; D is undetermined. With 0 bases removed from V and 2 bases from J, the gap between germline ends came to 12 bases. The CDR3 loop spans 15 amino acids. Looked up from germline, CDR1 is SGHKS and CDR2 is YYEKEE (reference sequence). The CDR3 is CASSLGLIQPYEQYF. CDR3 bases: TGTGCCAGCAGCTTGGGTTTGATTCAACCCTACGAGCAGTACTTC.

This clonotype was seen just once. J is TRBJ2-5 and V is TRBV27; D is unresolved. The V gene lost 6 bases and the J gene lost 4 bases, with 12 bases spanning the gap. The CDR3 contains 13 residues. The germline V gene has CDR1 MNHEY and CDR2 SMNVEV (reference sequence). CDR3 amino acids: CASSPADRETQYF. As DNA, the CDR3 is TGTGCCAGCAGCCCGGCCGATAGAGAGACCCAGTACTTC.

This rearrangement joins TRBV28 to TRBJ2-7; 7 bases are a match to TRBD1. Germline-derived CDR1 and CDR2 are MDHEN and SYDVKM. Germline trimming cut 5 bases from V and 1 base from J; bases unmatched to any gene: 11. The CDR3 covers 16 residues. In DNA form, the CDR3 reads TGTGCCAGCAGTCAAAGGGTAAGGGGGCGATCCTACGAGCAGTACTTC. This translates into CASSQRVRGRSYEQYF. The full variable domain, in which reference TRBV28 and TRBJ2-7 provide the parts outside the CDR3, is DVKVTQSSRYLVKRTGEKVFLECVQDMDHENMFWYRQDPGLGLRLIYFSYDVKMKEKGDIPEGYSVSREKKERFSLILESASTNQTSMYLCASSQRVRGRSYEQYFGPGTRLTVT.

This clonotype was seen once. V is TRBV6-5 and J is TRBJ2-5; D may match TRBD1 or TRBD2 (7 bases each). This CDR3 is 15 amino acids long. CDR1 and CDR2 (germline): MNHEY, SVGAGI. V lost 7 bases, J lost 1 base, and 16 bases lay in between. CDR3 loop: CASTDRGDSQETQYF. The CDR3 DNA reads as TGTGCCAGCACCGATCGGGGGGACAGCCAAGAGACCCAGTACTTC.

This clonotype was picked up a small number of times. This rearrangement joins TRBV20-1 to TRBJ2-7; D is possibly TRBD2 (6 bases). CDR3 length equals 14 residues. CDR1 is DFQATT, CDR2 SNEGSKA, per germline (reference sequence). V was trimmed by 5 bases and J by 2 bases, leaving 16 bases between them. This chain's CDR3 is CSAPGTLTPYEQYF. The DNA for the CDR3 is TGCAGTGCTCCCGGGACTCTGACACCCTACGAGCAGTACTTC.

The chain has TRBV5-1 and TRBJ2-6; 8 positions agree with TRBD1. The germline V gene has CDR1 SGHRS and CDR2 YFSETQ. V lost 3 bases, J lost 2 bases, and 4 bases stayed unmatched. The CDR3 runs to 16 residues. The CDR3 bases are TGCGCCAGCAGCTGGGACAGGTTAGCTGGGGCCAACGTCCTGACTTTC. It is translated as CASSWDRLAGANVLTF.

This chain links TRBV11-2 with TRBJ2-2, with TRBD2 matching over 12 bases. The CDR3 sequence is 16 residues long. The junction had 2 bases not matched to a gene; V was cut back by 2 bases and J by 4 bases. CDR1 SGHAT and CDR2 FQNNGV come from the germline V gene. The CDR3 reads CASSLTLAGGTGELFF. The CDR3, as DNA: TGTGCCAGCAGCTTAACACTAGCGGGGGGCACCGGGGAGCTGTTTTTT.

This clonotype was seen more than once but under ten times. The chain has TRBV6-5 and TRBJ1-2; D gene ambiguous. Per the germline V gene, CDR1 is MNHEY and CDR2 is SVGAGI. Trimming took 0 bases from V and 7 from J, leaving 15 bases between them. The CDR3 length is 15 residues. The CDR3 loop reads CASSYSMGPSSGYTF. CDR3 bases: TGTGCCAGCAGTTACTCGATGGGCCCCTCGAGTGGCTACACCTTC.

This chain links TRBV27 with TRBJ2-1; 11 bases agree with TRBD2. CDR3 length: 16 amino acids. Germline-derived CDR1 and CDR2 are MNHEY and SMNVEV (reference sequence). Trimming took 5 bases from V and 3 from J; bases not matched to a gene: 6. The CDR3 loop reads CASSATLAGGYNEQFF. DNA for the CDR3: TGTGCCAGCAGTGCTACGCTAGCGGGAGGCTACAATGAGCAGTTCTTC.

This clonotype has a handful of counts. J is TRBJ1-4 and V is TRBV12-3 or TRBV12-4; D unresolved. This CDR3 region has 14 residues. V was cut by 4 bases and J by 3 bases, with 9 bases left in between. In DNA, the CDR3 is TGTGCCAGCAGTTCTGGACTGCCTAATGAAAAACTGTTTTTT. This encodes CASSSGLPNEKLFF.